These T cell receptor beta chains were read from a single sample in a study of T cells after yellow fever vaccination. One entry per CDR3 protein, called by TCRdb with MiXCR from the 5' RACE reads. Of roughly 320,000 distinct CDR3 sequences listed, about 10% were seen once; the top ten hold about 3.3%. This specimen consisted of CD4+ T cells sorted from PBMCs, obtained 45 days after the yellow fever booster vaccination. All receptors derive from a man in his late teens or twenties who received the YFV17D yellow fever vaccine. CDR3s include the opening cysteine and the closing phenylalanine or tryptophan. D genes are given only for firm matches. For some rows the clone size is stated as once, few or many, or as a class when expanded; others skip it.

v_gene	j_gene	d_gene	abundance	CDR3aa	CDR3nt
TRBV6-2/TRBV6-3	TRBJ1-5	NA	NA	CASRTGQSNQPQHF	TGTGCCAGCAGGACGGGACAAAGCAATCAGCCCCAGCATTTT
TRBV10-3	TRBJ2-3	NA	many	CAISSIAGNTDTQYF	TGTGCCATCAGTAGCATCGCGGGGAACACAGATACGCAGTATTTT
TRBV28	TRBJ1-3	NA	few	CASRQRGSTIYF	TGTGCCAGCAGACAAAGGGGATCCACCATATATTTT
TRBV28	TRBJ1-3	NA	few	CASTPSSAGNTIYF	TGTGCCAGCACCCCATCCAGCGCCGGAAACACCATATATTTT
TRBV7-2	TRBJ1-5	NA	NA	CASSYDLLPQHF	TGTGCCAGCAGCTACGACTTGTTGCCCCAGCATTTT
TRBV27	TRBJ2-3	NA	few	CASSLMTGGDTQYF	TGTGCCAGCAGCCTTATGACGGGTGGGGATACGCAGTATTTT
TRBV7-3	TRBJ1-6	TRBD1	few	CASSFRYRGLHSPLHF	TGTGCCAGCAGCTTTCGGTACAGGGGGCTTCATTCACCCCTCCACTTT
TRBV12-3/TRBV12-4	TRBJ2-7	NA	few	CASSFRGGTYEQYF	TGTGCCAGCAGTTTTAGGGGGGGTACCTACGAGCAGTACTTC
TRBV19	TRBJ2-7	NA	NA	CASSTDSRTYEQYF	TGTGCCAGTAGTACGGACAGCAGAACCTACGAGCAGTACTTC
TRBV6-5	TRBJ1-2	TRBD1	NA	CASSYLSGTGGGYGYTF	TGTGCCAGTAGTTATTTAAGCGGGACAGGGGGAGGATATGGCTACACCTTC
TRBV7-9	TRBJ2-5	NA	few	CASSGGLGQETQYF	TGTGCCAGCAGCGGAGGACTGGGACAAGAGACCCAGTACTTC
TRBV5-1	TRBJ2-1	TRBD1	NA	CASSSTGDFLYEQFF	TGCGCCAGCAGCTCGACAGGGGACTTCCTCTATGAGCAGTTCTTC
TRBV7-2	TRBJ2-7	NA	NA	CASSLKGSSSYEQYF	TGTGCCAGCAGCTTAAAAGGGAGTTCCTCCTACGAGCAGTACTTC
TRBV12-3/TRBV12-4	TRBJ2-2	NA	many	CASRRFRNTGELFF	TGTGCCAGCAGACGATTTAGGAACACCGGGGAGCTGTTTTTT
TRBV14	TRBJ1-1	NA	few	CASSQVQLGTEAFF	TGTGCCAGCAGCCAAGTGCAACTAGGCACTGAAGCTTTCTTT
TRBV5-1	TRBJ1-1	NA	many	CASSLAVGHTNTEAFF	TGCGCCAGCAGCTTGGCGGTGGGACATACGAACACTGAAGCTTTCTTT
TRBV24-1	TRBJ2-3	NA	NA	CATSDVRSTDTQYF	TGTGCCACCAGTGATGTGAGGAGCACAGATACGCAGTATTTT
TRBV6-2/TRBV6-3	TRBJ1-2	NA	NA	CASTSTGLRGYTF	TGTGCCAGCACCTCCACAGGGTTGCGTGGCTACACCTTC
TRBV6-5	TRBJ1-4	TRBD1	many	CASRQPGQNEKLFF	TGTGCCAGCAGGCAACCGGGACAGAATGAAAAACTGTTTTTT
TRBV5-1	TRBJ2-7	NA	NA	CASSRDFPPNEQYF	TGCGCCAGCAGCCGGGACTTCCCTCCCAACGAGCAGTACTTC
TRBV10-3	TRBJ1-1	NA	NA	CAISRQDARDTEAFF	TGTGCCATCAGCCGGCAGGATGCTCGGGACACTGAAGCTTTCTTT
TRBV27	TRBJ2-4	TRBD1	few	CASNPGQGLPGNIQYF	TGTGCCAGCAACCCGGGACAGGGCCTCCCAGGAAACATTCAGTACTTC
TRBV12-3/TRBV12-4	TRBJ2-2	NA	few	CASGLLQGNTGELFF	TGTGCCAGCGGGCTTCTACAGGGAAACACCGGGGAGCTGTTTTTT